The source of this T cell receptor (beta chain) is a study of blood T cell repertoires in COVID-19. The V gene's germline CDR1 is SGHNT and CDR2 YENEEA. The junction had 5 bases not matched to a gene; V was cut back by 4 bases and J by 1 base. This CDR3 has 16 residues. Clones were read by immunoSEQ multiplex PCR, and TCRdb kept only the in-frame ones, dropping some. This sample has tens of thousands of clones, with less than 85% found just once. The chain links TRBV11-3 to TRBJ2-5; 11 bases line up with TRBD2. This clonotype was obtained from a man between 65 and 85 years old with active COVID-19. Sequenced material: peripheral blood. The CDR3 sequence: CASSSGLAGRQETQYF. CDR3 DNA: TGTGCCAGCAGCTCTGGACTAGCGGGCCGCCAAGAGACCCAGTACTTC.